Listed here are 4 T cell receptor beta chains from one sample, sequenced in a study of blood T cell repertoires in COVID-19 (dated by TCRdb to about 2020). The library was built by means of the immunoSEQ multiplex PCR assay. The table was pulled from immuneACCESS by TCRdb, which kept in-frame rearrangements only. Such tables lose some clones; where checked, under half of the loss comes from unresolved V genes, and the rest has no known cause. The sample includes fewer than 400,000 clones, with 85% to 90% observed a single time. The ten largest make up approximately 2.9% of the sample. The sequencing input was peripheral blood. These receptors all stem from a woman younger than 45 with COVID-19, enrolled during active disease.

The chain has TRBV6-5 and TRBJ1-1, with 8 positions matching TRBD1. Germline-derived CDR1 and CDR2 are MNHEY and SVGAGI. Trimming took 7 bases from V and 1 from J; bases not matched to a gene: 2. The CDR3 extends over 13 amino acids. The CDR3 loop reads CASTDRGNTEAFF. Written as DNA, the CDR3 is TGTGCCAGCACAGACAGGGGGAACACTGAAGCTTTCTTT.

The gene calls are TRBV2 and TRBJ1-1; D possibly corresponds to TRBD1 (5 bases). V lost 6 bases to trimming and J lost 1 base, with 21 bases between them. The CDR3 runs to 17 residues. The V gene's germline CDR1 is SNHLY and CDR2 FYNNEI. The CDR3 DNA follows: TGTGCCAGCAGCAACCTGCCGACAGTCCTCGGGAACACTGAAGCTTTCTTT. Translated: CASSNLPTVLGNTEAFF.

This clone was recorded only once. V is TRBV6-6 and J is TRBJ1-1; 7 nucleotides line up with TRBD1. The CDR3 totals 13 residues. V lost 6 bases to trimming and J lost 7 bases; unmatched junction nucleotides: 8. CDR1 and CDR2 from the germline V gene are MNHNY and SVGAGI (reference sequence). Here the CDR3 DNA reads TGTGCCAGCAGACCTGACAGGGACTTTGAAGCTTTCTTT. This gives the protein CASRPDRDFEAFF.

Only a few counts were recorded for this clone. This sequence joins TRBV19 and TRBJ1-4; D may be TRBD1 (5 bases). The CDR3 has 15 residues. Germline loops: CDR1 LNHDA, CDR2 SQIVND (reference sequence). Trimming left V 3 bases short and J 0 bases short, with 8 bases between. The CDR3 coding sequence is TGTGCCAGTAGTATGGGGGGAGCAACTAATGAAAAACTGTTTTTT. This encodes CASSMGGATNEKLFF.